This record covers a single T cell receptor beta chain. This sample was included in a study of shared clonotypes between healthy human individuals. CD45RO-negative cells were positively selected for CCR7, leaving out terminally differentiated effector memory CD45RA+ cells. The CDR3 covers 17 residues. CDR1 SGDLS and CDR2 YYNGEE come from the germline V gene. J was trimmed by 8 bases and V by 7 bases; bases with no gene match: 14. Some clones are missing from TCRdb's copy, which holds only in-frame ones; the method was immunoSEQ multiplex PCR. Seen here are about 580,000 clones, roughly 98% observed once, and the top ten hold less than 0.35%.

This chain joins TRBV9 and TRBJ2-1, with 14 nucleotides matching TRBD2. This receptor was taken from a man younger than 45 in good health. Sequenced sample: naive CD8+ T cells sorted from blood. The CDR3 sequence: CASAGRTGTSGRDEQFF. DNA for the CDR3: TGTGCCAGCGCCGGGCGAACCGGGACTAGCGGGAGAGATGAGCAGTTCTTC.